The sequence of this T cell receptor beta chain was determined in a study of T cell repertoires in cytomegalovirus infection. Study-wide background: Used in the study were CMV epitopes, some recently identified and HLA-C-restricted, others well-studied and HLA-B-restricted. From public TCR beta signatures came an indication of both CMV infection and matching HLA type. Study outcomes and limitations: Summed frequency of public TCR beta families distinguished CMV carriers with the relevant HLA. CMV-specific TCR beta clonotypes restricted by HLA-C were the ones dominating the ex vivo response.

V gave up 2 bases and J gave up 3 bases, with 10 bases separating them. The CDR3 runs 14 residues. TCRdb re-analysed the reads in MiXCR, keeping a single row per CDR3 protein. The sample shows nearly 700,000 distinct CDR3 sequences, about 33% of them seen only once. This clonotype was recorded a few times. The target antigen is unknown. The TCR comes from a human donor in good health (CMV status not recorded). Some clones in this sample may be carry-over from other donors' samples. J is TRBJ1-1 and V is TRBV12-3 or TRBV12-4; D gene uncertain. The sample here was cultured PBMCs, taken from culture after CMV antigen stimulation. The DNA of the CDR3 is TGTGCCAGCAGTTTACGCTATGCGGACACTGAAGCTTTCTTT. It is translated as CASSLRYADTEAFF.